The 3 T cell receptor beta chains below come from one sample, sequenced in a study of shared clonotypes between healthy human individuals. The data were produced by immunoSEQ multiplex PCR, yet TCRdb's version contains in-frame clones alone and is incomplete. The data contain 600,000 to 700,000 clones, 73% of them seen just once; the ten biggest clones take up 1.5% to 2%. Sequences were obtained from memory CD4+ T cells sorted from blood. Subset described: CD45RA-negative fraction. The source of these receptors is a woman between 25 and 40 years old in good health.

The V and J genes are TRBV13 and TRBJ2-5; the match to TRBD2 covers 11 bases. Trimming cost V 5 bases and J 7 bases; bases outside gene matches: 12. This CDR3 has 16 amino acids. Germline-derived CDR1 and CDR2 are PRHDT and FYEKMQ (reference sequence). Here the CDR3 DNA reads TGTGCCAGCAGCACTCTAGCGGGAGGTTCAAGAGGGACCCAGTACTTC. Amino acid sequence: CASSTLAGGSRGTQYF.

The V call is TRBV10-3, the J call TRBJ2-7, with D perhaps TRBD2 (6 bases). The CDR3 runs 12 residues. V gave up 6 bases and J gave up 2 bases, with 8 bases separating them. The V gene's germline CDR1 is ENHRY and CDR2 SYGVKD. CDR3 nucleotides: TGTGCCATCAGCAGGGAGGCCTACGAGCAGTACTTC. It specifies CAISREAYEQYF.

This clone was seen only a few times. The V gene is TRBV27, the J gene TRBJ2-7, with 10 bases lining up with TRBD2. The V and J ends lost 6 bases and 4 bases, in that order; junction bases with no gene match: 9. The germline V gene encodes CDR1 MNHEY and CDR2 SMNVEV (reference sequence). CDR3 length: 15 amino acids. For the CDR3, the DNA is TGTGCCAGCAGCGGGCTAGCGGGAGCACAGTACGAGCAGTACTTC. The encoded protein is CASSGLAGAQYEQYF.